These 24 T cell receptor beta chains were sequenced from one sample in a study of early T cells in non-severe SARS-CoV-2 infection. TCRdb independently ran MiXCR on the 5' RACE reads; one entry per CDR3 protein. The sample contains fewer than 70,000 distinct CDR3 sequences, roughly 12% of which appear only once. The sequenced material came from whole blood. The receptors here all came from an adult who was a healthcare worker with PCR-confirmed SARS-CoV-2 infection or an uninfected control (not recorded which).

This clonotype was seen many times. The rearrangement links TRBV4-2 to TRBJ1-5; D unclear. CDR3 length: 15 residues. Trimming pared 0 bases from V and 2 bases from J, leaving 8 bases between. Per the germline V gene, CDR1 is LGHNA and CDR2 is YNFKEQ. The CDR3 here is CASSQESHGNQPQHF. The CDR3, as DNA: TGTGCCAGCAGCCAAGAGTCACACGGCAATCAGCCCCAGCATTTT.

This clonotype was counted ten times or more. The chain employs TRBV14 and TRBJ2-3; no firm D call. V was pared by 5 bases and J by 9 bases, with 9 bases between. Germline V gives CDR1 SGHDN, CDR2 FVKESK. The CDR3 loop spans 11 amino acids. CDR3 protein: CASSYLSTQYF. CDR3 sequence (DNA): TGTGCCAGCAGCTATCTCTCGACGCAGTATTTT. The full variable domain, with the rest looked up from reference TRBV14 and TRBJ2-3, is EAGVTQFPSHSVIEKGQTVTLRCDPISGHDNLYWYRRVMGKEIKFLLHFVKESKQDESGMPNNRFLAERTGGTYSTLKVQPAELEDSGVYFCASSYLSTQYFGPGTRLTVL.

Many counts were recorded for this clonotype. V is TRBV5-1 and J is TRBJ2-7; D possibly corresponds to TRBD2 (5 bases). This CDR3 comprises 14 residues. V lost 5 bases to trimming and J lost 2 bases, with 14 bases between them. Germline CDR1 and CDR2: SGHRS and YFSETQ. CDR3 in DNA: TGCGCCAGCAGTGGGAGTGCAGGTACCTACGAGCAGTACTTC. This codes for CASSGSAGTYEQYF.

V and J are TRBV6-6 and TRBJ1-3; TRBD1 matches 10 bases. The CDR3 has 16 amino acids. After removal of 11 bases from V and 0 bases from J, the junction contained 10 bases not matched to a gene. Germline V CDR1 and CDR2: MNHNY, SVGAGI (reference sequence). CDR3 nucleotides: TGTGCCGCTGGGACAGGGGTCCTGAGCTCTGGAAACACCATATATTTT. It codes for CAAGTGVLSSGNTIYF.

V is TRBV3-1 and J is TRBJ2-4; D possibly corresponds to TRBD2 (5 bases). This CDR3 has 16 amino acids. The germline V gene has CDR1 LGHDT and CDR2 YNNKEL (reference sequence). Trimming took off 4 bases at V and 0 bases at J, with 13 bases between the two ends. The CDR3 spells CASSPGTGIAKNIQYF. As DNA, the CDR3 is TGTGCCAGCAGCCCGGGAACGGGAATAGCCAAAAACATTCAGTACTTC.

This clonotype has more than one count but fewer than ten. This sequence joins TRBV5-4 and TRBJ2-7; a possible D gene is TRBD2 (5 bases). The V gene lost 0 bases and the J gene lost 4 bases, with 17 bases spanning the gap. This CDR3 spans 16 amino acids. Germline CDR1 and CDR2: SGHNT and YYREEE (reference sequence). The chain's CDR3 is CASSLESSAEGYEQYF. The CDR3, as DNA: TGTGCCAGCAGCTTGGAGAGTAGCGCGGAAGGGTACGAGCAGTACTTC.

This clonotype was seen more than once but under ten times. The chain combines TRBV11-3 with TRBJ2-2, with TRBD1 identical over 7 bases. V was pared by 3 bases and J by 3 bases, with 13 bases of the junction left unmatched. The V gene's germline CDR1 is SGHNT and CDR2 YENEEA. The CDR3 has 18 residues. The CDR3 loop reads CASSFARLTGSDTGELFF. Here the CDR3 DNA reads TGTGCCAGCAGCTTCGCCCGCTTGACAGGGTCGGACACCGGGGAGCTGTTTTTT. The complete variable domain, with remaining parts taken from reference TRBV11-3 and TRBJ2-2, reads EAGVVQSPRYKIIEKKQPVAFWCNPISGHNTLYWYLQNLGQGPELLIRYENEEAVDDSQLPKDRFSAERLKGVDSTLKIQPAELGDSAVYLCASSFARLTGSDTGELFFGEGSRLTVL.

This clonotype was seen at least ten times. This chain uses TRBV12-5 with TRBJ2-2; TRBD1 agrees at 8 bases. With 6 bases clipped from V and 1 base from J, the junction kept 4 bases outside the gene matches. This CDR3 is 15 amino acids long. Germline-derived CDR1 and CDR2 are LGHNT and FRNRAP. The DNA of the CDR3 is TGTGCTAGTGGGTCCACAGGGGGGAACACCGGGGAGCTGTTTTTT. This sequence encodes CASGSTGGNTGELFF.

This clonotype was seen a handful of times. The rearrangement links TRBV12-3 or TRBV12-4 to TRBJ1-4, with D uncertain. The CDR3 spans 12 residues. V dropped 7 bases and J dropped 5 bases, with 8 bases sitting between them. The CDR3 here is CASNRGNEKLFF. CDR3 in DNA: TGTGCCAGCAACCGGGGAAATGAAAAACTGTTTTTT.

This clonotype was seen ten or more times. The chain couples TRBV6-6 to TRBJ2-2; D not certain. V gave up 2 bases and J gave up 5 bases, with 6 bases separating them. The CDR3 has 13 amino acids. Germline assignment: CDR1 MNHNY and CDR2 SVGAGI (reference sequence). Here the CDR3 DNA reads TGTGCCAGCAGTTACGCCGCAACCGGGGAGCTGTTTTTT. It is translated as CASSYAATGELFF.

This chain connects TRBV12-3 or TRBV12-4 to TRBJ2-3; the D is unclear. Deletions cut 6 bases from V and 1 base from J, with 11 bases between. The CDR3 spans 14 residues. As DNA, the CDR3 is TGTGCCAGCAGACTCGACACCCGCACAGATACGCAGTATTTT. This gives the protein CASRLDTRTDTQYF.

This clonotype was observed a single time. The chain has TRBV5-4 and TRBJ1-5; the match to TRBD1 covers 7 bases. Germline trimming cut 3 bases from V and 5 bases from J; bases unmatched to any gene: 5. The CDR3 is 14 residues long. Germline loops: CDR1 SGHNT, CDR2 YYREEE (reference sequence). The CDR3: CASSSEGGDQPQHF. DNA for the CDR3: TGTGCCAGCAGCTCGGAAGGGGGCGATCAGCCCCAGCATTTT. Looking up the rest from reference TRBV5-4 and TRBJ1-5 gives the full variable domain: ETGVTQSPTHLIKTRGQQVTLRCSSQSGHNTVSWYQQALGQGPQFIFQYYREEENGRGNFPPRFSGLQFPNYSSELNVNALELDDSALYLCASSSEGGDQPQHFGDGTRLSIL.

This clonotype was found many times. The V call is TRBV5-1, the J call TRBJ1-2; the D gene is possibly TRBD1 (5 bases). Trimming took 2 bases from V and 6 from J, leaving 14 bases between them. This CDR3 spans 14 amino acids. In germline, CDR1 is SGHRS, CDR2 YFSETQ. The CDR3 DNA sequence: TGCGCCAGCAGCTTTACATGGGACGGCGATGGCTACACCTTC. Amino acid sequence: CASSFTWDGDGYTF.

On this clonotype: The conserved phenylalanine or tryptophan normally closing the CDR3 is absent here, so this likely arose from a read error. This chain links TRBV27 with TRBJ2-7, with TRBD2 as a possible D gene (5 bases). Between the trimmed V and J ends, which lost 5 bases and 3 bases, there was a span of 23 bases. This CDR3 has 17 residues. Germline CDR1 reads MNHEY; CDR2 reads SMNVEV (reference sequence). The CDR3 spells CASSPGLAGLGIYEQYI. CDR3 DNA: TGTGCCAGCAGTCCCGGGCTAGCTGGGCTAGGGATCTACGAGCAGTACATC.

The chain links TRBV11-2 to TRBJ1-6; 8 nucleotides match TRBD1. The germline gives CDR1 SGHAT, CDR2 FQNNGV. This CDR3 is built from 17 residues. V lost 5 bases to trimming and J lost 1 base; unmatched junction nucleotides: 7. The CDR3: CASSPDRGSSYNSPLHF. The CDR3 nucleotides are TGTGCCAGCAGCCCCGACAGGGGTTCATCCTATAATTCACCCCTCCACTTT.

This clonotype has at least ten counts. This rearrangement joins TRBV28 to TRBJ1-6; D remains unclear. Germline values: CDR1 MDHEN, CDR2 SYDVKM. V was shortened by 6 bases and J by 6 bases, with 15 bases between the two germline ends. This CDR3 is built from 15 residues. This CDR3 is CASSPPGGGNSPLHF. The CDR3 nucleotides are TGTGCCAGCAGCCCCCCCGGTGGTGGTAATTCACCCCTCCACTTT.

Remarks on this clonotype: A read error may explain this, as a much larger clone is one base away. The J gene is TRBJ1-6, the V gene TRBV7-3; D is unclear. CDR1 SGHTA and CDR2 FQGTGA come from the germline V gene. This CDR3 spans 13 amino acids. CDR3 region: CVSSATTGSPLHF. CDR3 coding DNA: TGTGTCAGCAGCGCTACAACGGGTTCACCCCTCCACTTT.

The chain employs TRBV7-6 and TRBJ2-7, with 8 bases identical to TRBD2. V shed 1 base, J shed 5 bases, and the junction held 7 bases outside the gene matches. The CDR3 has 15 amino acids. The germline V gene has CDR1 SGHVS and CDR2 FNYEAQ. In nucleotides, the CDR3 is TGTGCCAGCAGCTTAGTGCCGGGGGGGCGCAACGAGCAGTACTTC. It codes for CASSLVPGGRNEQYF.

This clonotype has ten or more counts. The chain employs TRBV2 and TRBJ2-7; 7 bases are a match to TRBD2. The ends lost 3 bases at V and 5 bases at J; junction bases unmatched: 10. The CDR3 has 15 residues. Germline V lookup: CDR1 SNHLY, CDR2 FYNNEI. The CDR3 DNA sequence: TGTGCCAGCAGTGAGGCCCCAGGGAGGGTGAACGAGCAGTACTTC. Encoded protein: CASSEAPGRVNEQYF.

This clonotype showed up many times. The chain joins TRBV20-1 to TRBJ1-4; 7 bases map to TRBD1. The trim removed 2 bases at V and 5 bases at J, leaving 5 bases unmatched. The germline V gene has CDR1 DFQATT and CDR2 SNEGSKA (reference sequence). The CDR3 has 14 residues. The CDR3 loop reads CSARSQGRNEKLFF. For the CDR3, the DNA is TGCAGTGCTAGATCACAGGGGAGGAATGAAAAACTGTTTTTT.

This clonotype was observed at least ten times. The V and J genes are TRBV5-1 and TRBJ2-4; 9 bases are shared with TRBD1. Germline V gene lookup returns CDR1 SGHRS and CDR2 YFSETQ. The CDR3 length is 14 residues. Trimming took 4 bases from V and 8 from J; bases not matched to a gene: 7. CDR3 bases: TGCGCCAGCAGCCTACCGGGACAGGGCGACATTCAGTACTTC. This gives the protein CASSLPGQGDIQYF.

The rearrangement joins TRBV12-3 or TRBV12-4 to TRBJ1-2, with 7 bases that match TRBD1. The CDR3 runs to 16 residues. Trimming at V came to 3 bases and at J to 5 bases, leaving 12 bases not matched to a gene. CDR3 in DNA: TGTGCCAGCAGTTTTTTTGCGGGACAGCGGCATTATGGCTACACCTTC. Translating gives CASSFFAGQRHYGYTF.

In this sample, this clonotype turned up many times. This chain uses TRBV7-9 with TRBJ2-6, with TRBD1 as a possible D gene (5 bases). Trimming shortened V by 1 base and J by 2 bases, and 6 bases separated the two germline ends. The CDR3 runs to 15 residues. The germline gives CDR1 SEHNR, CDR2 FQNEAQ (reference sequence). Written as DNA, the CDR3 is TGTGCCAGCAGCTTAGTAGGGGCTGGGGCCAACGTCCTGACTTTC. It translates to CASSLVGAGANVLTF.

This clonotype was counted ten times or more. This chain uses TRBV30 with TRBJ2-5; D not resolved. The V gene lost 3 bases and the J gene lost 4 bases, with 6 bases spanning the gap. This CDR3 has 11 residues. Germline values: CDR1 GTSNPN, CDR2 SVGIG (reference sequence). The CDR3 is CAWRLIETQYF. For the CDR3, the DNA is TGTGCCTGGAGGCTGATAGAGACCCAGTACTTC.